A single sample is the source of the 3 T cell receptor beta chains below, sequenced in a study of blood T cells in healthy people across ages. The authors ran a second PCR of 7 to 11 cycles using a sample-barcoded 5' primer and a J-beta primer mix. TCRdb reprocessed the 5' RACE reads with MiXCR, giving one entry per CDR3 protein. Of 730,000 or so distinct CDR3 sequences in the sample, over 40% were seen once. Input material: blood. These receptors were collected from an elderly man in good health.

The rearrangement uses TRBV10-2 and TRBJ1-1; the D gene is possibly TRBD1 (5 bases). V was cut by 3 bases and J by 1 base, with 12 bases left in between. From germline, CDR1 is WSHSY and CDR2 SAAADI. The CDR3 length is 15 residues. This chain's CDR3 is CASSDYGGSNTEAFF. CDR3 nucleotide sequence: TGCGCCAGCAGTGATTATGGGGGGTCGAACACTGAAGCTTTCTTT.

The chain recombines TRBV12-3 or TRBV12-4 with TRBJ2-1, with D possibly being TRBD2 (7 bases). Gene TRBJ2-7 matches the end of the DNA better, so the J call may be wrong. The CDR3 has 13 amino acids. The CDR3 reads CASSLGGDNEQYF. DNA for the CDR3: TGTGCCAGCAGTTTGGGAGGGGACAATGAGCAGTACTTC.

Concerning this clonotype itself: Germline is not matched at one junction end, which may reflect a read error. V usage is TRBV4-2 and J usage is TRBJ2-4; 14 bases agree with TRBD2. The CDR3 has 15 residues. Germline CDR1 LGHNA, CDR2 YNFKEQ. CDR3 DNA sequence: TGTGCCAGCAGCAAAGAGACTAGCGGGGGGGACATTCAGTACTTC. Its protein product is CASSKETSGGDIQYF.